The clone carrying this T cell receptor (beta chain) has ten or more counts. V was trimmed by 4 bases and J by 2 bases, leaving 6 bases between them. The CDR3 runs 13 residues. CDR1 is MNHEY and CDR2 is SVGEGT in the germline V gene. Via MiXCR, TCRdb re-called the RT-PCR reads, giving one row per CDR3 protein. The table records more than 550,000 distinct CDR3 sequences, approximately 15% of them present only once. Sequences were obtained from memory CD4+ T cells from blood. This clonotype was sampled from a female donor in good health, serving as a healthy control. The J gene is TRBJ1-5, the V gene TRBV6-2 or TRBV6-3, with D unclear. This CDR3 is CASSWVGNQPQHF. CDR3 DNA sequence: TGTGCCAGCAGTTGGGTGGGCAATCAGCCCCAGCATTTT.